The 27 T cell receptor beta chains listed next were all sequenced from one sample in a study of siplizumab effects on memory and regulatory T cells. Repertoires were generated with immunoSEQ multiplex PCR, while TCRdb's copy carries only in-frame clones and drops some. Among about 80,000 clones listed, 85% to 95% were seen once. The source material was CD8+ T cells sorted from blood. These receptors all stem from a human donor in good health.

This chain joins TRBV11-1 and TRBJ2-2; TRBD2 might be the D (5 bases). This CDR3 region has 16 residues. Trimming shortened V by 3 bases and J by 4 bases, and 15 bases separated the two germline ends. Germline CDR1 SGHAT, CDR2 FQDESV (reference sequence). The chain's CDR3 is CASSFRLAGGTGELFF. In nucleotides, the CDR3 is TGTGCCAGCAGCTTCCGTCTGGCGGGCGGCACCGGGGAGCTGTTTTTT.

The chain links TRBV10-3 to TRBJ2-7, with D perhaps given as TRBD1 or TRBD2 (5 bases each). Germline assignment: CDR1 ENHRY and CDR2 SYGVKD. This CDR3 is built from 11 residues. V was shortened by 7 bases and J by 5 bases, with 9 bases between the two germline ends. CDR3 in DNA: TGTGCCATCACCGAGGGGAACGAGCAGTACTTC. Protein sequence: CAITEGNEQYF.

The chain has TRBV19 and TRBJ1-1; perhaps TRBD1 as D (5 bases). CDR1 and CDR2 (germline): LNHDA, SQIVND (reference sequence). Trimming stripped 2 bases from V and 1 base from J, with 5 bases between. The CDR3 contains 13 residues. The CDR3 nucleotides read TGTGCCAGTAGTATACAGGGGAACACTGAAGCTTTCTTT. This codes for CASSIQGNTEAFF.

This clone occurred once. The gene calls are TRBV18 and TRBJ2-7; D not resolved. Germline values: CDR1 KGHSH, CDR2 LQKENI. V was pared by 2 bases and J by 1 base, with 6 bases between. The CDR3 runs to 13 residues. The CDR3 is CASSPEVSYEQYF. CDR3 nucleotides: TGTGCCAGCTCACCAGAGGTGTCCTACGAGCAGTACTTC.

This chain connects TRBV2 to TRBJ2-7; TRBD2 aligns across 14 bases. The CDR3 spans 16 residues. Germline CDR1 SNHLY, CDR2 FYNNEI. V was clipped by 4 bases and J by 7 bases; unmatched bases: 9. The CDR3 coding sequence is TGTGCCAGCAGTGCAATGACTAGCGGGAGGGCCCGAGAGCAGTACTTC. Translated, it gives CASSAMTSGRAREQYF.

The chain uses TRBV14 and TRBJ2-1; D tentatively reads TRBD1 or TRBD2 (5 bases each). The CDR3 sequence is 16 residues long. Trimming left V 0 bases short and J 2 bases short, with 11 bases between. Per germline, CDR1 SGHDN and CDR2 FVKESK. CDR3 coding DNA: TGTGCCAGCAGCCAAGAGGGACGGGGCCCCTACAATGAGCAGTTCTTC. This encodes CASSQEGRGPYNEQFF.

The V and J genes are TRBV6-5 and TRBJ2-7, with TRBD1 as a possible D gene (6 bases). Between the trimmed V and J ends, which lost 0 bases and 3 bases, there was a span of 12 bases. This CDR3 contains 15 residues. CDR1 MNHEY and CDR2 SVGAGI come from the germline V gene. The CDR3 sequence is CASSYSEQGNYEQYF. DNA of the CDR3: TGTGCCAGCAGTTACTCGGAACAGGGTAACTACGAGCAGTACTTC.

CDR3 DNA sequence: TGTGCCAGCAGTGACGGGACTAGCGGCACCGGGGAGCTGTTTTTT. Translation: CASSDGTSGTGELFF. This chain joins TRBV6-4 and TRBJ2-2, with TRBD2 matching 11 bases. The CDR3 runs 15 residues. Germline CDR1 is MRHNA and CDR2 is SNTAGT. The ends lost 2 bases at V and 4 bases at J; junction bases unmatched: 0.

The rearrangement links TRBV5-6 to TRBJ2-7; 8 bases are a match to TRBD1. The germline gives CDR1 SGHDT, CDR2 YYEEEE. V lost 6 bases and J lost 9; bases outside the gene matches: 8. The CDR3 has 12 amino acids. CDR3 DNA: TGTGCCAGCATGGGACAGGCCACGTCGCAGTACTTC. It codes for CASMGQATSQYF.

The CDR3 bases are TGCGCCAGCAGCCAACTCGGACAGTCGAACTCCTACGAGCAGTACTTC. This sequence encodes CASSQLGQSNSYEQYF. This rearrangement joins TRBV4-1 to TRBJ2-7; D may be TRBD1 (6 bases). Between the trimmed V and J ends, which lost 2 bases and 0 bases, there was a span of 14 bases. Germline values: CDR1 MGHRA, CDR2 YSYEKL. There are 16 residues in the CDR3.

The rearrangement links TRBV27 to TRBJ2-1; D is perhaps TRBD1 (6 bases). The CDR3 length is 15 residues. Trimming removed 4 bases at V and 7 bases at J, with 17 bases between. The germline CDR1 and CDR2 sequences are MNHEY and SMNVEV (reference sequence). The CDR3 sequence is CASSSTGILENEQFF. The CDR3 DNA reads as TGTGCCAGCAGTTCGACAGGAATTTTGGAAAATGAGCAGTTCTTC.

The chain joins TRBV14 to TRBJ2-1; D remains ambiguous. V dropped 5 bases and J dropped 5 bases, with 7 bases sitting between them. The CDR3 totals 12 residues. Germline V gene sequence: CDR1 SGHDN, CDR2 FVKESK. The CDR3 DNA is TGTGCCAGCAGCGCGTACGACAATGAGCAGTTCTTC. This gives the protein CASSAYDNEQFF.

DNA for the CDR3: TGTGCCAGCACCGGGACGGCATATGGCTACACCTTC. Its translation is CASTGTAYGYTF. The J gene is TRBJ1-2, the V gene TRBV21-1. TRBV21-1 represents a pseudogene. The CDR3 covers 12 residues.

The rearrangement links TRBV2 to TRBJ1-1; TRBD1 might be the D (5 bases). The germline V gene encodes CDR1 SNHLY and CDR2 FYNNEI. This CDR3 contains 14 residues. The ends were cut back, 4 bases at V and 5 bases at J, with 14 bases in the middle. The DNA for the CDR3 is TGTGCCAGCAGTGGCGAGACCAGGGTGACTGAAGCTTTCTTT. Translation: CASSGETRVTEAFF.

In its sample, this clone was seen once. This chain uses TRBV11-2 with TRBJ2-7; D is ambiguous. Trimming shortened V by 5 bases and J by 6 bases, and 8 bases separated the two germline ends. The CDR3 has 11 residues. The germline V gene encodes CDR1 SGHAT and CDR2 FQNNGV. The chain's CDR3 is CASSVIGEQYF. In DNA, the CDR3 is TGTGCCAGCAGCGTGATAGGCGAGCAGTACTTC.

CDR3 amino acids: CATSREWPAGNTIYF. CDR3 DNA sequence: TGTGCCACCAGCAGAGAATGGCCTGCTGGAAACACCATATATTTT. V is TRBV15 and J is TRBJ1-3; the D is unclear. The CDR3 totals 15 residues. CDR1 and CDR2 (germline): LNHNV, YYDKDF (reference sequence). V lost 0 bases, J lost 2 bases, and 8 bases lay in between.

This chain connects TRBV6-5 to TRBJ1-4, with D possibly being TRBD1 (5 bases). Trimming left V 5 bases short and J 6 bases short, with 16 bases between. Germline V CDR1 and CDR2: MNHEY, SVGAGI. The CDR3 loop spans 15 amino acids. The CDR3: CASSGLRQGDEKLFF. CDR3 DNA: TGTGCCAGCAGTGGATTACGTCAGGGAGATGAAAAACTGTTTTTT.

DNA of the CDR3: TGTGCCAGCAGTGAACCGGGCCTGAATAGCAATCAGCCCCAGCATTTT. Protein: CASSEPGLNSNQPQHF. The V call is TRBV6-1, the J call TRBJ1-5; no clear D gene. Trimming took off 2 bases at V and 0 bases at J, with 11 bases between the two ends. This CDR3 contains 16 residues. Per germline, CDR1 MNHNS and CDR2 SASEGT.

This chain links TRBV5-1 with TRBJ2-7; TRBD1 matches 10 bases. The trim removed 5 bases at V and 7 bases at J, leaving 6 bases unmatched. The CDR3 spans 13 residues. Per the germline V gene, CDR1 is SGHRS and CDR2 is YFSETQ. The CDR3 sequence: CASSLTGGWEQYF. The DNA for the CDR3 is TGCGCCAGCAGTCTGACAGGGGGCTGGGAGCAGTACTTC.

This chain connects TRBV7-6 to TRBJ2-7, with D uncertain. Germline V gene lookup returns CDR1 SGHVS and CDR2 FNYEAQ. The V end was cut by 5 bases, the J end by 4 bases, with 9 bases between. The length of the CDR3 is 12 residues. The CDR3 loop is CASSPNGYEQYF. DNA of the CDR3: TGTGCCAGCAGCCCGAACGGGTACGAGCAGTACTTC.

About this clone: Other DNA sequences of this sample code for an identical CDR3. The CDR3 region is CASSYAGGPYEQYF. In nucleotides, the CDR3 is TGTGCCAGCAGTTACGCAGGGGGACCCTACGAGCAGTACTTC. V is TRBV6-6 and J is TRBJ2-7; 7 bases match TRBD1. Germline lookup yields CDR1 MNHNY and CDR2 SVGAGI (reference sequence). V gave up 2 bases and J gave up 2 bases; unmatched junction bases: 3. This CDR3 region has 14 residues.

This clone was detected only a few times. This chain uses TRBV2 with TRBJ1-2; D call uncertain. V lost 4 bases and J lost 5, with 11 bases in between. Germline assignment: CDR1 SNHLY and CDR2 FYNNEI. The CDR3 extends over 13 amino acids. For the CDR3, the DNA is TGTGCCAGCAGTGTCGTACAGCTATATGGCTACACCTTC. Translating it yields CASSVVQLYGYTF.

The rearrangement links TRBV7-9 to TRBJ1-1, with a possible D match to TRBD1 (5 bases). Germline loops: CDR1 SEHNR, CDR2 FQNEAQ (reference sequence). The CDR3 extends over 12 amino acids. V lost 4 bases, J lost 5 bases, and 8 bases lay in between. The CDR3 reads CASSYGGTEAFF. CDR3 DNA: TGTGCCAGCAGCTACGGGGGGACTGAAGCTTTCTTT. The full variable domain, completed using reference TRBV7-9 and TRBJ1-1, is DTGVSQNPRHKITKRGQNVTFRCDPISEHNRLYWYRQTLGQGPEFLTYFQNEAQLEKSRLLSDRFSAERPKGSFSTLEIQRTEQGDSAMYLCASSYGGTEAFFGQGTRLTVV.

The rearrangement joins TRBV4-1 to TRBJ2-7; 7 nucleotides align to TRBD2. The CDR3 is 16 residues long. The V and J ends lost 5 bases and 0 bases, in that order; junction bases with no gene match: 10. CDR1 is MGHRA, CDR2 YSYEKL, per germline. The CDR3 nucleotides read TGCGCCAGCAGCTTAGAAACTAGCGCCCCCTCCTACGAGCAGTACTTC. It codes for CASSLETSAPSYEQYF.

This clone was observed a single time. As DNA, the CDR3 is TGTGCCAGCAGCCTAGGAAGCTCATACAATGAGCAGTTCTTC. This gives the protein CASSLGSSYNEQFF. The chain uses TRBV27 and TRBJ2-1; D gene uncertain. V lost 6 bases and J lost 4, with 13 bases in between. In germline, CDR1 is MNHEY, CDR2 SMNVEV (reference sequence). The length of the CDR3 is 14 residues.

This chain joins TRBV9 and TRBJ2-3, with 14 bases matching TRBD2. J lost 3 bases, V lost 4 bases, and 4 bases had no gene match. CDR1 SGDLS and CDR2 YYNGEE come from the germline V gene. CDR3 length: 16 amino acids. This chain's CDR3 is CASSPGTSGRTDTQYF. The CDR3, as DNA: TGTGCCAGCAGCCCAGGGACTAGCGGGAGAACAGATACGCAGTATTTT. Full variable domain (missing parts from reference TRBV9 and TRBJ2-3): DSGVTQTPKHLITATGQRVTLRCSPRSGDLSVYWYQQSLDQGLQFLIQYYNGEERAKGNILERFSAQQFPDLHSELNLSSLELGDSALYFCASSPGTSGRTDTQYFGPGTRLTVL.

The chain links TRBV5-4 to TRBJ2-1; D perhaps matches TRBD2 (5 bases). The germline gives CDR1 SGHNT, CDR2 YYREEE (reference sequence). V was shortened by 2 bases and J by 9 bases, with 9 bases between the two germline ends. The CDR3 runs 12 residues. CDR3 sequence (DNA): TGTGCCAGCAGCTTTACGGGAACTGAGCAGTTCTTC. This encodes CASSFTGTEQFF.